The clone carrying this T cell receptor (beta chain) was seen repeatedly, ten times or more. Its antigen is as yet unknown. The source of the sample is a study of T cells in Graves' hyperthyroidism and ophthalmopathy. Patients showing uncontrolled infection, other autoimmune disease, pregnancy or lactation were ineligible. Amplified TCR beta CDR3 regions derived from RNA transcripts. In the first-round RT-PCR of the TCR CDR3, the HTBI primer set was used. MiXCR, applied by TCRdb to the multiplex PCR reads, yields one record per CDR3 protein. In the table there are fewer than 650,000 distinct CDR3 sequences, 11% to 15% of which are singletons. Study-wide results and caveats: Among thyroid clonotypes expanded above 0.001, most also appeared in blood.

Unmatched junction bases numbered 8, after V lost 0 bases and J lost 6 bases. The CDR3 has 15 residues. CDR1 MNHEY and CDR2 SVGAGI come from the germline V gene. V is TRBV6-5 and J is TRBJ2-7, with TRBD2 matching 7 bases. The sequence derives from a woman aged 25 to 39 with Graves' hyperthyroidism that later progressed to Graves' ophthalmopathy. The sample comprised blood. The CDR3 DNA reads TGTGCCAGCAGTTACTCGGGGGGGACCCCTCGCGAGCAGTACTTC. Its protein is CASSYSGGTPREQYF.